This paragraph covers one T cell receptor beta chain sequence. The CDR3 has 16 amino acids. The trim removed 5 bases at V and 2 bases at J, leaving 11 bases unmatched. The germline gives CDR1 MNHEY, CDR2 SMNVEV (reference sequence). The data stem from a study of T cell changes during pregnancy in multiple sclerosis. The method was immunoSEQ multiplex PCR; TCRdb's version includes in-frame clones alone and lacks a portion of them. The repertoire includes about 100,000 clones, 85% to 95% of them detected once, and less than 0.85% sits in the top ten. The clonotype comes from a female donor in good health, enrolled as a control in a pregnancy study. The starting material was peripheral blood, obtained in the third trimester of pregnancy. The V and J genes are TRBV27 and TRBJ1-2, with 7 nucleotides matching TRBD1. CDR3 sequence: CASSTGTATPNYGYTF. For the CDR3, the DNA is TGTGCCAGCAGTACCGGGACAGCCACCCCAAACTATGGCTACACCTTC.